The 15 T cell receptor beta chains listed next were all sequenced from one sample in a study of T cells in Graves' hyperthyroidism and ophthalmopathy (dated by TCRdb to about 2019). Library construction relied on multiplex PCR. Reads for this sample came from an Illumina HiSeq 2000. Amplification of TCR beta CDR3 regions was carried out from RNA transcripts. A first-round RT-PCR of the TCR CDR3 used the HTBI primer set with the Qiagen OneStep RT-PCR kit. The public sequencing data were trimmed at Q25 with fastp and processed into clonotypes with MiXCR by TCRdb, which kept only in-frame beta chains. Rows merge per CDR3 protein into single entries with the most common DNA and genes. This sample comprises hundreds of thousands of distinct CDR3 sequences, roughly 15% of them detected only once. Of the sample, around 12% is held by the ten largest clones. What was sequenced was blood. The receptors shown here come from a woman aged 50 to 60 with Graves' ophthalmopathy.

This clonotype was observed a few times. The rearrangement uses TRBV27 and TRBJ2-3; D possibly corresponds to TRBD2 (6 bases). Trimming pared 5 bases from V and 2 bases from J, leaving 17 bases between. The CDR3 sequence is 16 residues long. Germline-derived CDR1 and CDR2 are MNHEY and SMNVEV (reference sequence). This CDR3 is CASSHVTSLITDTQYF. CDR3 in DNA: TGTGCCAGCAGTCACGTTACTAGCTTGATCACAGATACGCAGTATTTT.

At least ten counts were recorded for this clonotype. V gene TRBV7-2 combines with J gene TRBJ1-1, with a possible D match to TRBD1 (6 bases). CDR3 length equals 17 residues. Deletions cut 1 base from V and 2 bases from J, with 17 bases between. Germline V CDR1 and CDR2: SGHTA, FQGNSA. CDR3 residues: CASSLVGGRTLNTEAFF. Here the CDR3 DNA reads TGTGCCAGCAGCTTAGTCGGGGGGCGCACCCTTAACACTGAAGCTTTCTTT. The variable domain in full, with the rest retrieved from reference TRBV7-2 and TRBJ1-1, is GAGVSQSPSNKVTEKGKDVELRCDPISGHTALYWYRQSLGQGLEFLIYFQGNSAPDKSGLPSDRFSAERTGGSVSTLTIQRTQQEDSAVYLCASSLVGGRTLNTEAFFGQGTRLTVV.

This clonotype has a handful of counts. The chain combines TRBV3-1 with TRBJ1-6, with D tentatively TRBD1 (5 bases). Between the trimmed V and J ends, which lost 4 bases and 5 bases, there was a span of 12 bases. CDR3 length equals 15 residues. Germline V CDR1 and CDR2: LGHDT, YNNKEL (reference sequence). The CDR3 DNA reads TGTGCCAGCAGCCCTACAGGTCTCAATAATTCACCCCTCCACTTT. Translation gives CASSPTGLNNSPLHF. The full variable domain, its missing parts supplied by reference TRBV3-1 and TRBJ1-6, is DTAVSQTPKYLVTQMGNDKSIKCEQNLGHDTMYWYKQDSKKFLKIMFSYNNKELIINETVPNRFSPKSPDKAHLNLHINSLELGDSAVYFCASSPTGLNNSPLHFGNGTRLTVT.

The table lists this clonotype with a few counts. J is TRBJ1-2 and V is TRBV6-5; the D is unclear. V shed 4 bases and J shed 4 bases, with 7 bases lying between them. The germline V gene has CDR1 MNHEY and CDR2 SVGAGI. CDR3 length: 12 amino acids. This CDR3 reads CASSSAGYGYTF. CDR3 sequence (DNA): TGTGCCAGCAGTTCGGCCGGCTATGGCTACACCTTC.

This clonotype was observed many times. This rearrangement joins TRBV15 to TRBJ2-7; 8 nucleotides align to TRBD1. This CDR3 has 14 residues. Germline V CDR1 and CDR2: LNHNV, YYDKDF (reference sequence). Trimming removed 0 bases from V and 2 bases from J; junction bases left unmatched: 0. The CDR3 is CATSREGQAYEQYF. CDR3 bases: TGTGCCACCAGCAGAGAGGGACAGGCCTACGAGCAGTACTTC.

This chain uses TRBV20-1 with TRBJ1-2, with TRBD1 matching 7 bases. V shed 2 bases and J 1 base; nucleotides not matched to a gene: 7. This CDR3 is built from 15 residues. Germline values: CDR1 DFQATT, CDR2 SNEGSKA (reference sequence). CDR3 sequence reads: CSARSIGGVNYGYTF. The CDR3 nucleotides are TGCAGTGCTAGAAGCATAGGGGGCGTTAACTATGGCTACACCTTC.

With respect to this clonotype: One end of the junction is discordant with germline, which a read error may explain. The chain has TRBV28 and TRBJ2-6, with D possibly TRBD1 on 5 matching bases. Germline V lookup: CDR1 MDHEN, CDR2 SYDVKM. CDR3 size: 13 residues. The CDR3 sequence is CASSLSGANILTF. The CDR3 DNA sequence: TGTGCCAGCAGTTTGTCTGGGGCCAACATCCTGACTTTC.

The chain carries TRBV13 and TRBJ2-1, with TRBD1 identical over 10 bases. Germline V gene lookup returns CDR1 PRHDT and CDR2 FYEKMQ (reference sequence). CDR3 length: 15 amino acids. V shed 3 bases, J shed 8 bases, and the junction held 7 bases outside the gene matches. CDR3 residues: CASSLGQGLVDEQFF. The CDR3, as DNA: TGTGCCAGCAGCTTGGGACAGGGGTTAGTCGATGAGCAGTTCTTC.

The chain combines TRBV19 with TRBJ2-1, with 7 bases fitting TRBD1. CDR1 and CDR2 from the germline V gene are LNHDA and SQIVND (reference sequence). CDR3 length: 17 amino acids. J was trimmed by 0 bases and V by 6 bases; bases with no gene match: 11. The CDR3 coding sequence is TGTGCCAGTAGAACTCCTACAGGGGTAAGCTCCTACAATGAGCAGTTCTTC. Translation: CASRTPTGVSSYNEQFF.

This clonotype was detected only a few times. The chain couples TRBV12-3 or TRBV12-4 to TRBJ1-5; D is ambiguous. V lost 2 bases, J lost 6 bases, and 5 bases lay in between. The CDR3 is 12 residues long. Here the CDR3 DNA reads TGTGCCAGCAGTTTAAACTTTCAGCCCCAGCATTTT. Encoded protein: CASSLNFQPQHF.

This clonotype was picked up many times. At one boundary the junction diverges from the germline segment, which might be a read error. V is TRBV6-1 and J is TRBJ2-7; TRBD2 matches at 12 bases. The CDR3 length is 18 residues. Germline CDR1 is MNHNS and CDR2 is SASEGT. The CDR3 region is CASSNRTSGTLSSYEQCF. The CDR3 DNA reads TGTGCCAGCAGTAACCGGACTAGCGGGACCCTCAGCTCCTACGAGCAGTGCTTC.

The chain joins TRBV12-3 or TRBV12-4 to TRBJ1-3; a possible D gene is TRBD1 (6 bases). This CDR3 spans 17 amino acids. V was shortened by 10 bases and J by 0 bases, with 22 bases between the two germline ends. CDR3 nucleotide sequence: TGTGCCACCTCTATTAGATGGGGGCAAAACTCTGGAAACACCATATATTTT. This gives the protein CATSIRWGQNSGNTIYF.

This clonotype was detected ten times or more. This sequence joins TRBV28 and TRBJ2-1, with unresolved D. CDR3 length: 14 amino acids. CDR1 is MDHEN, CDR2 SYDVKM, per germline. Trimming took 5 bases from V and 5 from J, leaving 13 bases between them. CDR3 sequence: CASSPSVSNNEQFF. CDR3 coding DNA: TGTGCCAGCAGTCCCTCAGTGTCCAACAATGAGCAGTTCTTC.

At least ten counts were recorded for this clonotype. This rearrangement joins TRBV20-1 to TRBJ2-5; 7 positions agree with TRBD1. Germline assignment: CDR1 DFQATT and CDR2 SNEGSKA (reference sequence). The CDR3 is made up of 13 amino acids. V lost 3 bases to trimming and J lost 5 bases; unmatched junction nucleotides: 6. This CDR3 reads CSASKTGRETQYF. CDR3 DNA: TGCAGTGCTAGTAAGACAGGGCGGGAGACCCAGTACTTC.

This clonotype came up many times. The CDR3 sequence: CASQLGDEQYF. CDR3 DNA sequence: TGTGCCAGTCAACTCGGGGACGAGCAGTACTTC. The chain is built from TRBV27 and TRBJ2-7, with D possibly matching TRBD2 (5 bases). CDR1 is MNHEY, CDR2 SMNVEV, per germline (reference sequence). The germline V and J ends were trimmed by 9 bases and 5 bases, with 11 bases remaining between them. CDR3 length equals 11 residues.